This note documents a single T cell receptor (beta chain) sequence. CDR3 length: 14 residues. V was shortened by 0 bases and J by 3 bases, with 8 bases between the two germline ends. Germline assignment: CDR1 SGHKS and CDR2 YYEKEE (reference sequence). TCRdb keeps only in-frame clones here, not all; method: immunoSEQ multiplex PCR. The repertoire holds hundreds of thousands of clones, with roughly 89% as singletons. This sample was included in a study of Ad26.COV2.S vaccination and SARS-CoV-2 variants. The sample's treatment: some 20 received Ad26.COV2.S at low or high dose, single or two shots; about 5 received placebo; per-sample allocation not given. The samples date from day 63 after the first vaccine or placebo injection.

The V gene is TRBV5-5, the J gene TRBJ2-3; unclear D gene. This receptor was taken from a person aged 18-65 years who received the Ad26.COV2.S COVID-19 vaccine or a placebo. Material: peripheral blood, obtained in a trial of Ad26.COV2.S vaccine versus placebo. This CDR3 reads CASSLALRTDTQYF. The CDR3 nucleotides read TGTGCCAGCAGCTTGGCCCTAAGGACAGATACGCAGTATTTT.